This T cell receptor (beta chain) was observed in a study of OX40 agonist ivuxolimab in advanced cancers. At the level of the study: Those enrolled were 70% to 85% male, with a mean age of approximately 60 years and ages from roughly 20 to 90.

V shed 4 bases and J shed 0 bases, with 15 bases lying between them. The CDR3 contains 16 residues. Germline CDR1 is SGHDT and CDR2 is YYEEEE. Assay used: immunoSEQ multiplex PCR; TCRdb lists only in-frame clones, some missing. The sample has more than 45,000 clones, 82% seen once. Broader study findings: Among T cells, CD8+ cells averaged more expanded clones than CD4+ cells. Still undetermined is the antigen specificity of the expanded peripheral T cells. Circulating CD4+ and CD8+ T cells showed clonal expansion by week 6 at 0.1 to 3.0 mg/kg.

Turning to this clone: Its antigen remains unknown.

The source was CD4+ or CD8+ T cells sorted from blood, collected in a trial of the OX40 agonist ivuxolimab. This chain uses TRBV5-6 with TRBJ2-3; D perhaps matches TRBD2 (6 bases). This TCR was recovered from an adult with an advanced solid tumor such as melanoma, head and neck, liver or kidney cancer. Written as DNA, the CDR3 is TGTGCCAGCAGCCCCAAACCCGGGACTAGCACAGATACGCAGTATTTT. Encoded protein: CASSPKPGTSTDTQYF.